The T cell receptor beta chain under discussion was sequenced for a study of blood T cell repertoires in COVID-19. Using immunoSEQ multiplex PCR, the repertoire was profiled, and TCRdb retains in-frame clones only, with some absent. The sample holds around 150,000 clones, 90% to 95% seen once. This CDR3 is built from 16 residues. In germline, CDR1 is SGHRS, CDR2 YFSETQ. Trimming removed 0 bases at V and 4 bases at J, with 14 bases between. The clonotype was recovered from a woman aged 55-69 years with COVID-19, enrolled during active disease. Sequenced: peripheral blood. V and J are TRBV5-1 and TRBJ1-3, with D unclear. CDR3 sequence reads: CASSLAGPVRGNTIYF. CDR3 sequence (DNA): TGCGCCAGCAGCTTGGCTGGGCCTGTCAGAGGAAACACCATATATTTT. Using reference TRBV5-1 and TRBJ1-3 for the parts outside the CDR3, the full variable domain is KAGVTQTPRYLIKTRGQQVTLSCSPISGHRSVSWYQQTPGQGLQFLFEYFSETQRNKGNFPGRFSGRQFSNSRSEMNVSTLELGDSALYLCASSLAGPVRGNTIYFGEGSWLTVV.